This TCR beta chain is drawn from a study of blood T cells in healthy people across ages. Study details: The template switching approach captured approximately one barcoded beta molecule for every two T cells.

Study-level findings and limits: Naive CD4+ cell counts and diversity both ran higher in long-lived than in aged donors.

With respect to this clonotype: The antigen is unknown.

A second PCR of roughly 7 to 11 cycles used a sample-barcoded 5' primer and a J-beta primer mix. Tags on each cDNA molecule came from a template-switch adaptor with 12 random nucleotides. TCRdb independently ran MiXCR on the 5' RACE reads; one entry per CDR3 protein. The data hold roughly 2 million distinct CDR3 sequences, with just under 50% observed a single time. The CDR3 contains 12 residues. V was shortened by 4 bases and J by 6 bases, with 10 bases between the two germline ends. CDR1 MDHEN and CDR2 SYDVKM come from the germline V gene. The chain uses TRBV28 and TRBJ2-7; D ambiguous. The sample taken for sequencing was blood. The source is a woman in her thirties or forties in good health. The CDR3 here is CASSSNHPEQYF. The CDR3, as DNA: TGTGCCAGCAGTTCTAATCATCCCGAGCAGTACTTC.